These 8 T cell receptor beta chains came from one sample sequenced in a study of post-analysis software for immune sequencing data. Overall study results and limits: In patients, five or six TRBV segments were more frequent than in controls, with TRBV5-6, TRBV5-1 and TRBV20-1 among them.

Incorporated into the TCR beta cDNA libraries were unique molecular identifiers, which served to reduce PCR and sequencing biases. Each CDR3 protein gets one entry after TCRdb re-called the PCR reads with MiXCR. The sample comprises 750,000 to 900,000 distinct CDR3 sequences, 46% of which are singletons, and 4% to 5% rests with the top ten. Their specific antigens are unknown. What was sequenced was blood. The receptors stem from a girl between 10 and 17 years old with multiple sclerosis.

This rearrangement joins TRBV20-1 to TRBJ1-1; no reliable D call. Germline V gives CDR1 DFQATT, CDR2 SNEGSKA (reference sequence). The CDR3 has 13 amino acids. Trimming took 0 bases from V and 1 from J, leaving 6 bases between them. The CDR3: CSAREGRNTEAFF. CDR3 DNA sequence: TGCAGTGCTAGAGAGGGGAGGAACACTGAAGCTTTCTTT.

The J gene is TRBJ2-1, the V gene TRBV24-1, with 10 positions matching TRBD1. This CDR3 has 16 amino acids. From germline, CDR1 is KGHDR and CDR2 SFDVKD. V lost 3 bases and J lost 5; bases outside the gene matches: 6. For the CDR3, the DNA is TGTGCCACCAGTGATGCGGGACAGGGGTTACACAATGAGCAGTTCTTC. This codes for CATSDAGQGLHNEQFF.

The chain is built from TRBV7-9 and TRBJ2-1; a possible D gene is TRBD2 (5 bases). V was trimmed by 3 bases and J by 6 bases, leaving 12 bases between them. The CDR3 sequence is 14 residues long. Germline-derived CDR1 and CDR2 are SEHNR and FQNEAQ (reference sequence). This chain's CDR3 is CASSFASRRNEQFF. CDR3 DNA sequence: TGTGCCAGCAGCTTCGCTAGCCGCCGCAATGAGCAGTTCTTC.

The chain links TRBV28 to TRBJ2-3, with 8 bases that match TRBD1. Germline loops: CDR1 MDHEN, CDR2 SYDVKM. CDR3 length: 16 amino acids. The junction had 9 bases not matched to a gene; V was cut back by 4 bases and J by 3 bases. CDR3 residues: CASSWGTGIPTDTQYF. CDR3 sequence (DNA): TGTGCCAGCAGTTGGGGGACAGGAATCCCTACAGATACGCAGTATTTT.

CDR3 region: CASSLAGGGSGANVLTF. Here the CDR3 DNA reads TGTGCCAGCAGCTTAGCGGGCGGGGGCTCTGGGGCCAACGTCCTGACTTTC. This chain links TRBV7-2 with TRBJ2-6; 7 bases map to TRBD2. CDR3 size: 17 residues. The germline CDR1 and CDR2 sequences are SGHTA and FQGNSA. The V and J ends lost 0 bases and 0 bases, in that order; junction bases with no gene match: 2.

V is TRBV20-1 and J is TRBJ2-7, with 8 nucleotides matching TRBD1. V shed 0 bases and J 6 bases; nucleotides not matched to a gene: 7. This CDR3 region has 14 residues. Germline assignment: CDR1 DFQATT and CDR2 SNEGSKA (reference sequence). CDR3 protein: CSARDRDRPSEQYF. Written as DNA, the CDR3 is TGCAGTGCTAGAGACCGGGACAGGCCTTCCGAGCAGTACTTC.

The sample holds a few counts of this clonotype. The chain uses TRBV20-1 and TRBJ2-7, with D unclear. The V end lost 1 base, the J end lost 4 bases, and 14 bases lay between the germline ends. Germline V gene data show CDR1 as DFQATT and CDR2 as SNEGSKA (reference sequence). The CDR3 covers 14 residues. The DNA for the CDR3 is TGCAGTGCTAGAGCCGGTGAAACAAATTACGAGCAGTACTTC. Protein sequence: CSARAGETNYEQYF.

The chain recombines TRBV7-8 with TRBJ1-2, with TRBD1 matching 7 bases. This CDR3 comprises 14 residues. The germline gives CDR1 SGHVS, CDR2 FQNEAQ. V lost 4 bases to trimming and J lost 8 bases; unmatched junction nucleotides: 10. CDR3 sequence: CASSSPGGLSGYTF. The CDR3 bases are TGTGCCAGCAGCTCCCCAGGGGGACTTTCCGGCTACACCTTC. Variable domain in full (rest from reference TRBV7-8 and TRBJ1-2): GAGVSQSPRYKVAKRGQDVALRCDPISGHVSLFWYQQALGQGPEFLTYFQNEAQLDKSGLPSDRFFAERPEGSVSTLKIQRTQQEDSAVYLCASSSPGGLSGYTFGSGTRLTVV.